This T cell receptor (beta chain) was sequenced for a study of OX40 agonist ivuxolimab in advanced cancers. Overall study findings and caveats: Clones of CD4+ and CD8+ blood T cells grew by week 6 at doses of 0.1 to 3.0 mg/kg. CD4+ T cells averaged fewer expanded clones than CD8+ T cells.

TCRdb's table, derived via immunoSEQ multiplex PCR, lists solely in-frame clones and lacks some. Counted here are some 30,000 clones, about 90% occurring once; the ten biggest clones make up roughly 15%. Samples were taken at baseline and on day 1 of cycles 4 and 7. Remarks on this clone: Its target is unknown.

The V end lost 6 bases, the J end lost 3 bases, and 15 bases lay between the germline ends. The V gene's germline CDR1 is MDHEN and CDR2 SYDVKM. CDR3 length: 15 residues. This chain links TRBV28 with TRBJ1-5; weak D call: TRBD1 (6 bases). The starting material was CD4+ or CD8+ T cells sorted from blood, obtained in a trial of the OX40 agonist ivuxolimab. The receptor comes from an adult with an advanced solid tumor such as melanoma, head and neck, liver or kidney cancer. The CDR3 DNA reads TGTGCCAGCAGGCCAACGGGGGGCTCCAATCAGCCCCAGCATTTT. It encodes CASRPTGGSNQPQHF.